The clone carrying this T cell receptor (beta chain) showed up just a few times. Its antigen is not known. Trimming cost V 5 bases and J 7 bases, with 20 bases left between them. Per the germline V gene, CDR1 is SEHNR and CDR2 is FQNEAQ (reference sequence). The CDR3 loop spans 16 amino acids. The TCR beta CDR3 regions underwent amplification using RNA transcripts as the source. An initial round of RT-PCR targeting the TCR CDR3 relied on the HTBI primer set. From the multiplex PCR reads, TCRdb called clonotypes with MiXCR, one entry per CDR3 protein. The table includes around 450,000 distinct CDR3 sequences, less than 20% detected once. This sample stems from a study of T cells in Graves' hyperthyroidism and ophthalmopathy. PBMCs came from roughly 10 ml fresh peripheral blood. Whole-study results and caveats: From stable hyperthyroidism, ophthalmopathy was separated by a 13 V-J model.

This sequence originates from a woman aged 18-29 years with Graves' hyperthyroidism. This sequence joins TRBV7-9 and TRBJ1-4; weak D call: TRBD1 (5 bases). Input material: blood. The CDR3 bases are TGTGCCAGCAGCCTTAGGGAGGGACGGAAACTTGAAAAACTGTTTTTT. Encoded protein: CASSLREGRKLEKLFF.